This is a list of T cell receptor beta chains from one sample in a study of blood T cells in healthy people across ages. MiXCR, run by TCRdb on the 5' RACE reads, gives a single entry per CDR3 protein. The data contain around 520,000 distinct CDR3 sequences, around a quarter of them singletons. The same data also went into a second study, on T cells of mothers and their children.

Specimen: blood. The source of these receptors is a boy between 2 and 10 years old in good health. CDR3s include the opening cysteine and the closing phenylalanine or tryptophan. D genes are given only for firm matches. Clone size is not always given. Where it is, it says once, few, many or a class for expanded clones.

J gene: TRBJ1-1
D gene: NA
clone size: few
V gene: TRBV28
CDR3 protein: CASSFRMNTEAFF
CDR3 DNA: TGTGCCAGCAGTTTTAGGATGAACACTGAAGCTTTCTTT

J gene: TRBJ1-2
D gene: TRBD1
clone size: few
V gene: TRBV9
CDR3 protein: CASSDGRGLEGYTF
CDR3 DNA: TGTGCCAGCAGCGACGGCAGGGGGCTGGAAGGCTACACCTTC

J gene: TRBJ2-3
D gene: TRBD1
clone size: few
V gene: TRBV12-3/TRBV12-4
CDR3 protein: CASSPPGQGIQYF
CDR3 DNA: TGTGCCAGCAGTCCCCCGGGACAGGGCATTCAGTATTTT

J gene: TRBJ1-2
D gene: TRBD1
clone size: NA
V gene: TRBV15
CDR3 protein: CATSRDLNRGSGYTF
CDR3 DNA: TGTGCCACCAGCAGAGATCTAAACAGGGGCTCTGGCTACACCTTC

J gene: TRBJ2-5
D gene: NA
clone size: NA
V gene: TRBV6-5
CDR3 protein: CASRSGQRGKETQYF
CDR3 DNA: TGTGCCAGCAGGTCCGGACAGAGGGGTAAAGAGACCCAGTACTTC

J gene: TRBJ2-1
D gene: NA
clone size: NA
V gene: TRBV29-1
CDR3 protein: CSPVGNWFF
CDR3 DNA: TGCAGCCCCGTGGGGAATTGGTTCTTC

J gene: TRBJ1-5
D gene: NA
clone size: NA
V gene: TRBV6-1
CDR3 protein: CASNWDSNQPQHF
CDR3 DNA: TGTGCCAGCAATTGGGATAGCAATCAGCCCCAGCATTTT

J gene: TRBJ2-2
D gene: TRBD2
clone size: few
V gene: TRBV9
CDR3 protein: CASSTSGRAFTGELFF
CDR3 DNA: TGTGCCAGCAGCACTAGCGGGAGGGCCTTCACCGGGGAGCTGTTTTTT

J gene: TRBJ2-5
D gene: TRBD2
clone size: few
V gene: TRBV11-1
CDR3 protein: CASSLDTSGGQETQYF
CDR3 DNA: TGTGCCAGCAGCTTGGATACTAGCGGGGGCCAAGAGACCCAGTACTTC

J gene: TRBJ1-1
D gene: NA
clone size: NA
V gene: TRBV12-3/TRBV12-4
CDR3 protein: CASSLVQYTEAFF
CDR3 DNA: TGTGCCAGCAGTTTAGTACAGTACACTGAAGCTTTCTTT

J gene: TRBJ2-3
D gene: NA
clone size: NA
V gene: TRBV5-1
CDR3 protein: CASSLPSDWGDTQYF
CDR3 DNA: TGCGCCAGCAGCTTACCCTCCGACTGGGGAGATACGCAGTATTTT

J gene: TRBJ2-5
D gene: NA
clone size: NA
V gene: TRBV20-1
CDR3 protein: CSARWQGEETQYF
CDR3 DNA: TGCAGTGCCCGCTGGCAGGGAGAAGAGACCCAGTACTTC

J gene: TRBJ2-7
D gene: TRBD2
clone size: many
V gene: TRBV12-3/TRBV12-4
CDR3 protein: CASSLGAGVYEQYF
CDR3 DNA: TGTGCCAGCTCGCTCGGGGCGGGAGTCTACGAGCAGTACTTC

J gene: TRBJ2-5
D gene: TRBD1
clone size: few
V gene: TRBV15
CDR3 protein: CATRRRDRDLETQYF
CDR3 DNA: TGTGCCACCAGGCGCCGGGACAGGGATTTGGAGACCCAGTACTTC

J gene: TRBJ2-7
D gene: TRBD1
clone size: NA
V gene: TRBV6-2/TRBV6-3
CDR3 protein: CASSGHHRGPYEQYF
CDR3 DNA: TGTGCCAGCAGTGGTCATCACAGGGGACCCTACGAGCAGTACTTC

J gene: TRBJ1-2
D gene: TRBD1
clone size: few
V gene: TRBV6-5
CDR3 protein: CASSRRTGGNYGYTF
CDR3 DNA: TGTGCCAGCAGCCGCAGGACAGGGGGCAACTATGGCTACACCTTC

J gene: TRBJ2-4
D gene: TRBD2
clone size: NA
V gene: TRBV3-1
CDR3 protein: CASATSELAKNIQYF
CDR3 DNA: TGTGCCAGCGCCACTAGCGAACTAGCCAAAAACATTCAGTACTTC

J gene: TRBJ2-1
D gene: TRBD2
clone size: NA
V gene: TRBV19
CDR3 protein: CASSIAGGAYNEQFF
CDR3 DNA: TGTGCCAGTAGTATAGCGGGAGGTGCATACAATGAGCAGTTCTTC

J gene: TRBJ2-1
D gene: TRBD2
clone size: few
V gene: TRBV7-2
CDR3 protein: CASSLSGRDEQFF
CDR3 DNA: TGTGCCAGCAGCTTAAGCGGGAGGGATGAGCAGTTCTTC

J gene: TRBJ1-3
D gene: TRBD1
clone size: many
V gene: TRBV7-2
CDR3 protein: CASSRDSLSGNTIYF
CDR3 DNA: TGTGCCAGCAGCCGGGACAGTCTCTCTGGAAACACCATATATTTT

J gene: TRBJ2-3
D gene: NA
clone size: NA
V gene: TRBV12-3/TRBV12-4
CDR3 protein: CASSLVGAGTDTQYF
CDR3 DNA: TGTGCCAGCAGTTTAGTGGGGGCGGGCACAGATACGCAGTATTTT

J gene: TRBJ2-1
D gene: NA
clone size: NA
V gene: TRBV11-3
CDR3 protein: CASSLRQGQEQFF
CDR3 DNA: TGTGCCAGCAGCTTACGGCAAGGTCAAGAGCAGTTCTTC

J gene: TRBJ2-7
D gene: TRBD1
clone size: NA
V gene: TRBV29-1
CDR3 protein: CSVGQGTPYEQYF
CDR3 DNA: TGCAGCGTTGGACAGGGGACCCCCTACGAGCAGTACTTC

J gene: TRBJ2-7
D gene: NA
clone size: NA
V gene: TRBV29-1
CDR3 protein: CSVAPRLSSYEQYF
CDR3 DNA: TGCAGCGTCGCCCCCCGACTCAGCTCCTATGAGCAGTACTTC

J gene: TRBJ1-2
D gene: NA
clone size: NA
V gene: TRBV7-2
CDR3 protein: CASRGLYYGYTF
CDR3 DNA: TGTGCCAGCAGAGGTCTCTACTATGGCTACACCTTC

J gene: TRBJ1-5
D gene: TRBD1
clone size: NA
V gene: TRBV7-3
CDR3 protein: CASGTGGDQPQHF
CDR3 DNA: TGTGCCAGCGGGACAGGGGGAGATCAGCCCCAGCATTTT